These T cell receptor beta chains were read from a single sample in a study of shared T cell receptors in the human thymus. The table came from immunoSEQ multiplex PCR; TCRdb's copy has only in-frame clones and leaves some out. The table lists under 700,000 clones, roughly 74% of them singletons. This sample also belongs to another study, concerning human thymus T cells.

The sample was thymocytes. The receptors stem from a boy in the first two years of life with a congenital heart defect. The conserved cysteine and the conserved F or W are not part of the CDR3 here. Each record gives: V gene, CDR3 protein.

v_call: TRBV30
cdr3_aa: AWSGDRGGGELF

v_call: TRBV5-4
cdr3_aa: ASSLATDRGYGYT

v_call: TRBV14
cdr3_aa: ASSHPGTGTYNEQF

v_call: TRBV30
cdr3_aa: AWSVYGPNRAHSNQPQH

v_call: TRBV25-1
cdr3_aa: ASSNSGTECMNTEAF

v_call: TRBV29-1
cdr3_aa: SVVGQGDNEQF

v_call: TRBV10-2
cdr3_aa: ASSGTPGTYEQY

v_call: TRBV7-6
cdr3_aa: ASSLAEGGAHEQY

v_call: TRBV7-3
cdr3_aa: ASSLKGNGTDTQY

v_call: TRBV7-9
cdr3_aa: ASSLGSQGGQYEQY

v_call: TRBV7-8
cdr3_aa: ASSLKASGGIPTDTQY

v_call: TRBV27
cdr3_aa: ASSRALSGTGASDYEQY

v_call: TRBV19
cdr3_aa: ASSILNKPQN

v_call: TRBV6-5
cdr3_aa: ASSSRHGEQY

v_call: TRBV5-4
cdr3_aa: ASSLRTSGDNEQF

v_call: TRBV7-9
cdr3_aa: ASSLKGTGDGYGYT